A selection of T cell receptor beta chains follows, all from one sample in a study of T-cell reconstitution after alpha-beta-depleted transplantation in children. TCRdb re-called the PCR reads through MiXCR, storing one row per CDR3 protein. The top ten clones hold 5% of a sample with hundreds of thousands of distinct CDR3 sequences, 15% to 20% of them seen once. The source material was PBMCs, mostly from graft donor cells, sampled 360 days after TCRalphabeta/CD19-depleted stem cell transplant. The receptor set was obtained from a male patient under 18 who had a stem cell transplant for acute lymphoblastic leukemia, so the T cells may come from the graft donor. The CDR3 runs from the conserved cysteine through the conserved F or W. A D gene is named only where the DNA matches it firmly. Not all rows give a size; the values are once, few, many and, for expanded clones, a class.

J gene: TRBJ2-2
V gene: TRBV5-1
clone size: NA
D gene: NA
CDR3 DNA: TGCGCCAGCATTCGGGGCCTTGGTGCCACCGGGGAGCTGTTTTTT
CDR3 protein: CASIRGLGATGELFF

J gene: TRBJ2-3
V gene: TRBV5-1
clone size: few
D gene: TRBD1
CDR3 DNA: TGCGCCAGTCTACCGGGACAGAGCACAGATACGCAGTATTTT
CDR3 protein: CASLPGQSTDTQYF

J gene: TRBJ2-2
V gene: TRBV7-7
clone size: many
D gene: TRBD2
CDR3 DNA: TGTGCCAGCAGCTTAAGACTAGCGGTGAACACCGGGGAGCTGTTTTTT
CDR3 protein: CASSLRLAVNTGELFF

J gene: TRBJ2-7
V gene: TRBV2
clone size: few
D gene: NA
CDR3 DNA: TGTGCCAGCAGTGTGAGTAAGTCCAGCGGCAACTACGAGCAGTACTTC
CDR3 protein: CASSVSKSSGNYEQYF

J gene: TRBJ2-3
V gene: TRBV7-9
clone size: few
D gene: NA
CDR3 DNA: TGTGCCAGCAGCTTAGCCCCCAGGGCAGATACGCAGTATTTT
CDR3 protein: CASSLAPRADTQYF

J gene: TRBJ2-1
V gene: TRBV5-6
clone size: NA
D gene: TRBD2
CDR3 DNA: TGTGCCAGCAGCCCCGTTACTAGCGGGAGGAGGAATGAGCAGTTCTTC
CDR3 protein: CASSPVTSGRRNEQFF

J gene: TRBJ2-3
V gene: TRBV20-1
clone size: many
D gene: NA
CDR3 DNA: TGCAGTGCTACCTCCACAGATACGCAGTATTTT
CDR3 protein: CSATSTDTQYF

J gene: TRBJ1-2
V gene: TRBV5-1
clone size: NA
D gene: NA
CDR3 DNA: TGCGCCAGCGGACACAACTCTAACTATGGCTACACCTTC
CDR3 protein: CASGHNSNYGYTF

J gene: TRBJ2-7
V gene: TRBV3-1
clone size: many
D gene: TRBD2
CDR3 DNA: TGTGCCAGCAGCAGAGCAGCTAGCGGGAGCTCCTACGAGCAGTACTTC
CDR3 protein: CASSRAASGSSYEQYF

J gene: TRBJ2-7
V gene: TRBV7-9
clone size: few
D gene: NA
CDR3 DNA: TGTGCCAGCAGCTTAGATTACGGGGGCCCCCAGTACTTC
CDR3 protein: CASSLDYGGPQYF

J gene: TRBJ1-1
V gene: TRBV5-1
clone size: NA
D gene: TRBD1
CDR3 DNA: TGCGCCAGCAGCTGGGACAGGGGTAGTCCTGAAGCTTTCTTT
CDR3 protein: CASSWDRGSPEAFF

J gene: TRBJ2-7
V gene: TRBV14
clone size: NA
D gene: NA
CDR3 DNA: TGTGCCAGCAGCGGCCTTGGCAGGGACTACGAGCAGTACTTC
CDR3 protein: CASSGLGRDYEQYF

J gene: TRBJ2-1
V gene: TRBV20-1
clone size: few
D gene: TRBD1
CDR3 DNA: TGCAGTGCTAGTTCCGACAGGGATGAGCAGTTCTTC
CDR3 protein: CSASSDRDEQFF

J gene: TRBJ2-7
V gene: TRBV5-1
clone size: NA
D gene: NA
CDR3 DNA: TGCGCCAGCGGGGCCGGGGGCTTCTACGAGCAGTACTTC
CDR3 protein: CASGAGGFYEQYF

J gene: TRBJ2-1
V gene: TRBV5-1
clone size: many
D gene: NA
CDR3 DNA: TGCGCCAGCAGCTTGGCGTCTAGCCCCCCGGATGAGCAGTTCTTC
CDR3 protein: CASSLASSPPDEQFF

J gene: TRBJ1-2
V gene: TRBV10-1
clone size: NA
D gene: NA
CDR3 DNA: TGCGCCAGCACCGCCCCGGGGGATGGCTACACCTTC
CDR3 protein: CASTAPGDGYTF

J gene: TRBJ2-7
V gene: TRBV7-2
clone size: few
D gene: NA
CDR3 DNA: TGTGCCAGCAGGATCTCGTTGGCACTTGAGCAGTACTTC
CDR3 protein: CASRISLALEQYF

J gene: TRBJ2-1
V gene: TRBV7-2
clone size: NA
D gene: NA
CDR3 DNA: TGTGCCAGCAGCTTAGGGTGGCTCGAGCAGTTCTTC
CDR3 protein: CASSLGWLEQFF

J gene: TRBJ2-7
V gene: TRBV20-1
clone size: NA
D gene: NA
CDR3 DNA: TGCAGTGCTAGCGGGGGAACGACTAGGGGCTACGAGCAGTACTTC
CDR3 protein: CSASGGTTRGYEQYF

J gene: TRBJ2-1
V gene: TRBV10-3
clone size: NA
D gene: NA
CDR3 DNA: TGTGCCACCTGGGTTTACAATGAGCAGTTCTTC
CDR3 protein: CATWVYNEQFF

J gene: TRBJ2-7
V gene: TRBV10-3
clone size: few
D gene: TRBD1
CDR3 DNA: TGTGCCAGTACCGGGACAGGGATGGGGGAGCAGTACTTC
CDR3 protein: CASTGTGMGEQYF

J gene: TRBJ1-4
V gene: TRBV5-1
clone size: NA
D gene: TRBD1
CDR3 DNA: TGCGCCAGCAGCCCGGACAGGGCCCTAACTAATGAAAAACTGTTTTTT
CDR3 protein: CASSPDRALTNEKLFF

J gene: TRBJ2-1
V gene: TRBV12-3/TRBV12-4
clone size: NA
D gene: TRBD2
CDR3 DNA: TGTGCCAGCAGTCCGGGACTAGCGGAGGGGGGGAGCTCCTACAATGAGCAGTTCTTC
CDR3 protein: CASSPGLAEGGSSYNEQFF

J gene: TRBJ2-1
V gene: TRBV12-3/TRBV12-4
clone size: many
D gene: NA
CDR3 DNA: TGTGCCAGCAGTTTTGGTTCCGGGACGCAGTTCTTC
CDR3 protein: CASSFGSGTQFF

J gene: TRBJ1-5
V gene: TRBV20-1
clone size: many
D gene: TRBD1
CDR3 DNA: TGCAGTGCAATCGACAGGGGGCGAAATCAGCCCCAGCATTTT
CDR3 protein: CSAIDRGRNQPQHF

J gene: TRBJ2-2
V gene: TRBV5-1
clone size: once
D gene: TRBD2
CDR3 DNA: TGCGCCAGCAGCGGCGGGAGCCGAACCGGGGAGCTGTTTTTT
CDR3 protein: CASSGGSRTGELFF

J gene: TRBJ2-2
V gene: TRBV6-1
clone size: NA
D gene: NA
CDR3 DNA: TGTGCCAGCAGTCCTTATAAGGCCGGGGAGCTGTTTTTT
CDR3 protein: CASSPYKAGELFF

J gene: TRBJ2-1
V gene: TRBV2
clone size: few
D gene: NA
CDR3 DNA: TGTGCCAGCAGCCTTAAATACATAGCCTACAATGAGCAGTTCTTC
CDR3 protein: CASSLKYIAYNEQFF

J gene: TRBJ1-5
V gene: TRBV6-1
clone size: many
D gene: NA
CDR3 DNA: TGTGCCAGCAGTGAATTCCCCCTGACCAGGGGAAGCAATCAGCCCCAGCATTTT
CDR3 protein: CASSEFPLTRGSNQPQHF

J gene: TRBJ2-7
V gene: TRBV3-1
clone size: NA
D gene: NA
CDR3 DNA: TGTGCCAGCAGCCAAGGGCCGACTATAAGACTCGAGCAGTACTTC
CDR3 protein: CASSQGPTIRLEQYF

J gene: TRBJ2-7
V gene: TRBV7-2
clone size: NA
D gene: TRBD2
CDR3 DNA: TGTGCCAGCAGCTTCGTTAGCGGGGAGAAATGGGGCGAGCAGTACTTC
CDR3 protein: CASSFVSGEKWGEQYF

J gene: TRBJ2-1
V gene: TRBV18
clone size: few
D gene: TRBD2
CDR3 DNA: TGTGCCAGCTCACCGTCTAGCGGGAGCTCCAATGAGCAGTTCTTC
CDR3 protein: CASSPSSGSSNEQFF

J gene: TRBJ2-1
V gene: TRBV18
clone size: few
D gene: TRBD2
CDR3 DNA: TGTGCCAGCTCACCTGTTGATGGGAGGGCCTCTTATGAGCAGTTCTTC
CDR3 protein: CASSPVDGRASYEQFF

J gene: TRBJ2-7
V gene: TRBV18
clone size: few
D gene: NA
CDR3 DNA: TGTGCCAGCTCGCCCCCGGGACCGGGGTACGAGCAGTACTTC
CDR3 protein: CASSPPGPGYEQYF

J gene: TRBJ2-3
V gene: TRBV20-1
clone size: few
D gene: TRBD2
CDR3 DNA: TGCAGTGCTAGAAAGGGGACTAGTGCCCGCACAGATACGCAGTATTTT
CDR3 protein: CSARKGTSARTDTQYF

J gene: TRBJ2-5
V gene: TRBV11-2
clone size: many
D gene: NA
CDR3 DNA: TGTGCCAGCAGCCCTAACATTCCACAGGGGAGGGAGACCCAGTACTTC
CDR3 protein: CASSPNIPQGRETQYF

J gene: TRBJ2-2
V gene: TRBV7-9
clone size: few
D gene: TRBD2
CDR3 DNA: TGTGCCAGCAGACAACTAGCGGGAGGTGACACCGGGGAGCTGTTTTTT
CDR3 protein: CASRQLAGGDTGELFF

J gene: TRBJ2-5
V gene: TRBV3-1
clone size: NA
D gene: TRBD2
CDR3 DNA: TGTGCCAGCAGCCGGGGACTAGCGGGTGCACAAGAGACCCAGTACTTC
CDR3 protein: CASSRGLAGAQETQYF

J gene: TRBJ2-1
V gene: TRBV12-5
clone size: NA
D gene: TRBD2
CDR3 DNA: TGTGCTAGTGGTTTGGGAATAGCGGGCACTCACAATGAGCAGTTCTTC
CDR3 protein: CASGLGIAGTHNEQFF

J gene: TRBJ1-1
V gene: TRBV19
clone size: NA
D gene: NA
CDR3 DNA: TGTGCCAGTAGGATAAGAGAAATGAACACTGAAGCTTTCTTT
CDR3 protein: CASRIREMNTEAFF

J gene: TRBJ1-5
V gene: TRBV4-1
clone size: few
D gene: NA
CDR3 DNA: TGCGCCAGCAGCCAAGATTTAGGTCCGTGGGGGAATGGCCAGCCCCAGCATTTT
CDR3 protein: CASSQDLGPWGNGQPQHF